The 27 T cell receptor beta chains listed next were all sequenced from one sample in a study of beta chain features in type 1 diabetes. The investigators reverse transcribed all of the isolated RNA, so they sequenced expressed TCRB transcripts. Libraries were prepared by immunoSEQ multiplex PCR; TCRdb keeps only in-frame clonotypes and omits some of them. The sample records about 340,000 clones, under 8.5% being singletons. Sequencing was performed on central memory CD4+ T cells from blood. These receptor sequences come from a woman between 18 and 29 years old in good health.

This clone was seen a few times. This CDR3 is CASNDRGYGYTF. The CDR3 nucleotides read TGTGCCAGCAACGACAGGGGCTATGGCTACACCTTC. V and J are TRBV7-9 and TRBJ1-2; 8 bases agree with TRBD1. Germline V lookup: CDR1 SEHNR, CDR2 FQNEAQ (reference sequence). The CDR3 loop spans 12 amino acids. The ends lost 7 bases at V and 4 bases at J; junction bases unmatched: 2.

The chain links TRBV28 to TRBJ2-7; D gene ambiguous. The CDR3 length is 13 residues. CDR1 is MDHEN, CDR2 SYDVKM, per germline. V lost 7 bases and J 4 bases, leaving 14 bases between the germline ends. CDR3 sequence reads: CASNSVSLYEQYF. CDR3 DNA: TGTGCCAGCAATTCAGTCAGCTTGTACGAGCAGTACTTC.

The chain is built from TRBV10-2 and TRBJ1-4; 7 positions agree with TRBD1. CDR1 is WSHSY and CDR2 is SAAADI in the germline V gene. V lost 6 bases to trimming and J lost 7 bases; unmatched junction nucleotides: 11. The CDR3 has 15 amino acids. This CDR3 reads CASRLSGTAGEKLFF. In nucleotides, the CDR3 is TGCGCCAGCAGGTTATCCGGGACAGCGGGTGAAAAACTGTTTTTT.

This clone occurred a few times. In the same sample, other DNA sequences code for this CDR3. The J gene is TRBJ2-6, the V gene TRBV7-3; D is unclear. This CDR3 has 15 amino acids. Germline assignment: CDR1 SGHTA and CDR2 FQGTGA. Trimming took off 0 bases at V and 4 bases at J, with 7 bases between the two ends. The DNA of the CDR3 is TGTGCCAGCAGCTTAACGTCTTCGGGGGCCAACGTCCTGACTTTC. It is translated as CASSLTSSGANVLTF.

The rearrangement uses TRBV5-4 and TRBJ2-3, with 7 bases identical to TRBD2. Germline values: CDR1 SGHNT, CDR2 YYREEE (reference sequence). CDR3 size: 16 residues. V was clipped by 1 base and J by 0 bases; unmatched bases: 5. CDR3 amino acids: CASSLRLAASTDTQYF. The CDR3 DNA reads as TGTGCCAGCAGCTTGAGGCTAGCGGCTAGCACAGATACGCAGTATTTT.

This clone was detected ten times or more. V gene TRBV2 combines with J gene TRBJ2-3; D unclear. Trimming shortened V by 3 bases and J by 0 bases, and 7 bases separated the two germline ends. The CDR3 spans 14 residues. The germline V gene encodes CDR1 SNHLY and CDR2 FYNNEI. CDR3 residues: CASSDLVSTDTQYF. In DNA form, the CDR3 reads TGTGCCAGCAGTGATTTGGTTAGCACAGATACGCAGTATTTT.

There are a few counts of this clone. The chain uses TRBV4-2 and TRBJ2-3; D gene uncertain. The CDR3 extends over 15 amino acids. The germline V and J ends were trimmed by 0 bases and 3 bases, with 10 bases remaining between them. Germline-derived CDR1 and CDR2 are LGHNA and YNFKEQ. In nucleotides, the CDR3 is TGTGCCAGCAGCCAAGAATTGGGCAGGACAGATACGCAGTATTTT. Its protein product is CASSQELGRTDTQYF.

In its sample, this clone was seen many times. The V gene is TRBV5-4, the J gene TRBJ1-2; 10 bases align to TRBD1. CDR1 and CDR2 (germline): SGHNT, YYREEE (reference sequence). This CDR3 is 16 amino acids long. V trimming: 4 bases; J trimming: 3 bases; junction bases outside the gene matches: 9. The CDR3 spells CASSQPTGGAYYGYTF. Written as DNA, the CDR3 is TGTGCCAGCAGCCAACCGACAGGGGGCGCCTACTATGGCTACACCTTC.

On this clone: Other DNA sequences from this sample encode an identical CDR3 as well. CDR3 region: CASSPGTGRETQYF. The CDR3 region has the DNA TGCGCCAGCAGCCCTGGGACAGGGCGAGAGACCCAGTACTTC. The gene calls are TRBV5-1 and TRBJ2-5; TRBD1 aligns across 9 bases. The J segment lost 4 bases and the V segment lost 4 bases, leaving 5 bases of the junction unmatched. This CDR3 has 14 residues. CDR1 and CDR2 (germline): SGHRS, YFSETQ. Complete variable domain (other parts from reference TRBV5-1 and TRBJ2-5): KAGVTQTPRYLIKTRGQQVTLSCSPISGHRSVSWYQQTPGQGLQFLFEYFSETQRNKGNFPGRFSGRQFSNSRSEMNVSTLELGDSALYLCASSPGTGRETQYFGPGTRLLVL.

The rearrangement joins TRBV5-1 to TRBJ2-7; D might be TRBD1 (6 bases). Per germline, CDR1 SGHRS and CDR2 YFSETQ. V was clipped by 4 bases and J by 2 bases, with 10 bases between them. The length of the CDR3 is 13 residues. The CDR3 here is CASSPDRTYEQYF. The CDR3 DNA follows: TGCGCCAGCAGCCCGGACAGAACCTACGAGCAGTACTTC.

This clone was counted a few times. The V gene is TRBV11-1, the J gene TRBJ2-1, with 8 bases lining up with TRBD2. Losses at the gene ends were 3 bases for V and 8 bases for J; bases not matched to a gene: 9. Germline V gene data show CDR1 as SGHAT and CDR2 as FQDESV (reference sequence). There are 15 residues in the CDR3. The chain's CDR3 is CASSLLSGSSHEQFF. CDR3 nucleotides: TGTGCCAGCAGCTTGCTAAGCGGGAGTAGTCATGAGCAGTTCTTC.

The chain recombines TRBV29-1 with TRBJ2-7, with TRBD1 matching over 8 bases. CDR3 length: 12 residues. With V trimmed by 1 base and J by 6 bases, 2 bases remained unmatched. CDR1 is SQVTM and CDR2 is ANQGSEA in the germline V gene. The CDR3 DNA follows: TGCAGCGTTGAAGGACAGGGGAGCGAGCAGTACTTC. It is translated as CSVEGQGSEQYF.

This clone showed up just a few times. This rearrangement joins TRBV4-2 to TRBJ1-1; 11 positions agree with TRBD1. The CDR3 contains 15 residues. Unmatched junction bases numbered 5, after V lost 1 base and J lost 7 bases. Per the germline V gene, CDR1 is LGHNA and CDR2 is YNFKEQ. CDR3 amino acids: CASSQAGTGGIEAFF. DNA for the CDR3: TGTGCCAGCAGCCAAGCGGGGACAGGGGGTATTGAAGCTTTCTTT.

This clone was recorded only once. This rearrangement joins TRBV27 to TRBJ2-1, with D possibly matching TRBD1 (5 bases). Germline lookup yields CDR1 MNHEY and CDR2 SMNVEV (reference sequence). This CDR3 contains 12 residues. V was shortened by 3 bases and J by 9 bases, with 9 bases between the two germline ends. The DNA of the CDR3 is TGTGCCAGCAGTTTTAGGACATTTGAGCAGTTCTTC. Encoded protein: CASSFRTFEQFF.

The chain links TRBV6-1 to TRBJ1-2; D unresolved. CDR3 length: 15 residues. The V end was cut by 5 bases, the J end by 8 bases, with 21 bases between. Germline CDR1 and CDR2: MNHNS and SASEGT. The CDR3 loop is CASSLADRRVRGYTF. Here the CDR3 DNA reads TGTGCCAGCAGTTTAGCGGATCGGAGAGTACGCGGCTACACCTTC.

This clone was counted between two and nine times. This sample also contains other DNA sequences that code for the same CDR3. The CDR3 region has the DNA TGCGCCAGCAGCCAAGACAGGGGTGAGACCCAGTACTTC. Its translation is CASSQDRGETQYF. The gene calls are TRBV4-3 and TRBJ2-5; D is possibly TRBD1 (6 bases). This CDR3 is 13 amino acids long. V was pared by 0 bases and J by 5 bases, with 7 bases between. Per germline, CDR1 LGHNA and CDR2 YSLEER.

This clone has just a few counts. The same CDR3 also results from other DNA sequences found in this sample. This CDR3 is CASSPWAGGSYEQYF. As DNA, the CDR3 is TGTGCCAGCAGCCCCTGGGCGGGAGGGTCCTACGAGCAGTACTTC. V is TRBV7-2 and J is TRBJ2-7; 9 bases line up with TRBD2. This CDR3 has 15 amino acids. V shed 5 bases and J 1 base; nucleotides not matched to a gene: 6. Germline CDR1 SGHTA, CDR2 FQGNSA.

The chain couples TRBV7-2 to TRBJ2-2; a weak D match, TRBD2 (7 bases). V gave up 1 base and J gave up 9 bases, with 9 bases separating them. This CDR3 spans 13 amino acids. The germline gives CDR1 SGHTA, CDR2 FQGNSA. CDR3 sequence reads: CASSLERDRELFF. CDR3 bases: TGTGCCAGCAGCTTAGAGCGGGACAGGGAGCTGTTTTTT.

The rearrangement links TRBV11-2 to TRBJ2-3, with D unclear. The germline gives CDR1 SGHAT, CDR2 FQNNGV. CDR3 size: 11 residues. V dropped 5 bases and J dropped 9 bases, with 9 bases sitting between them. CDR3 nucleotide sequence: TGTGCCAGCAGCCCCACGGGCACGCAGTATTTT. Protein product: CASSPTGTQYF.

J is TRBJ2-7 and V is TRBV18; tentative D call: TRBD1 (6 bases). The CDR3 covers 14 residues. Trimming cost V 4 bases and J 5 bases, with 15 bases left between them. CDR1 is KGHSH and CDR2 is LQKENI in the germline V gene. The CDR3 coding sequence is TGTGCCAGCTCACGACAGCAGGGGTCCCACGAGCAGTACTTC. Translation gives CASSRQQGSHEQYF.

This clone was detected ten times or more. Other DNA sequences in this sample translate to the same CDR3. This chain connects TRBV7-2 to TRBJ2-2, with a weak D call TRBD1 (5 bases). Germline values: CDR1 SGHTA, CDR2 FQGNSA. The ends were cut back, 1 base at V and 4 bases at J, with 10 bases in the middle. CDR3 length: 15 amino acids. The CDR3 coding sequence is TGTGCCAGCAGCTTAGGGCAGGGCGGCACCGGGGAGCTGTTTTTT. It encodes CASSLGQGGTGELFF.

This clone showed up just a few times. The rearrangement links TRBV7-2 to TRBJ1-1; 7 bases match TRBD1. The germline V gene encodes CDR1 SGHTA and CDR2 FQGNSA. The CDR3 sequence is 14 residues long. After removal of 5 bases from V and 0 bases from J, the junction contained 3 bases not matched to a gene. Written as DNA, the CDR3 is TGTGCCAGCAGCCCGGGACAGATGAACACTGAAGCTTTCTTT. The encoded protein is CASSPGQMNTEAFF. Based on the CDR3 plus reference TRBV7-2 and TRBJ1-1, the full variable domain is GAGVSQSPSNKVTEKGKDVELRCDPISGHTALYWYRQSLGQGLEFLIYFQGNSAPDKSGLPSDRFSAERTGGSVSTLTIQRTQQEDSAVYLCASSPGQMNTEAFFGQGTRLTVV.

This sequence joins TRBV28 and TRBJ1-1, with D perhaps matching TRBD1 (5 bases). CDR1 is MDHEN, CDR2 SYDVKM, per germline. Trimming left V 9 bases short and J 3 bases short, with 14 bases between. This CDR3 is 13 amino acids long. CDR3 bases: TGTGCCAGTACCCGTTGGGGGGACACTGAAGCTTTCTTT. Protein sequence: CASTRWGDTEAFF.

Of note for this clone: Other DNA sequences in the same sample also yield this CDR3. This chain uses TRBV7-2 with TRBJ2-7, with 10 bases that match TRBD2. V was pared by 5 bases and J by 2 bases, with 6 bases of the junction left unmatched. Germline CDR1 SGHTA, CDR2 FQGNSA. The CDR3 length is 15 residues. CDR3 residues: CASSPIAGGTYEQYF. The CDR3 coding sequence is TGTGCCAGCAGCCCAATAGCGGGGGGTACCTACGAGCAGTACTTC.

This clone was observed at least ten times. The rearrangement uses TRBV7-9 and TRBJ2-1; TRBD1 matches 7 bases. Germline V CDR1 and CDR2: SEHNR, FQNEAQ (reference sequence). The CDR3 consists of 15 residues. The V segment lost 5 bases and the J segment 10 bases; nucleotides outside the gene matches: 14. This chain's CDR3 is CASSNRDSISREQFF. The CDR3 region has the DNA TGTGCCAGCAGCAACCGGGACAGCATATCGAGAGAGCAGTTCTTC.

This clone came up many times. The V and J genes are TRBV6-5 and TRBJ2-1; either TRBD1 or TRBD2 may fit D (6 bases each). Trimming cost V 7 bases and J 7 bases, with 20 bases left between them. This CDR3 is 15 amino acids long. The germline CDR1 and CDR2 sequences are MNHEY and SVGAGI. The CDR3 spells CASNGVGQGRNEQFF. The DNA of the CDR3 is TGTGCCAGCAACGGAGTGGGCCAGGGGAGGAATGAGCAGTTCTTC.

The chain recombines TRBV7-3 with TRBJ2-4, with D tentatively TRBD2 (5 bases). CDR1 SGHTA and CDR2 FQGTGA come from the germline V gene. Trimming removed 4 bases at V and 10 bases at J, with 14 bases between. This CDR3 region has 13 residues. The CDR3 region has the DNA TGTGCCAGCAGCTCAGACGGGATAGGTATTCAGTACTTC. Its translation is CASSSDGIGIQYF.